The 2 T cell receptor beta chains below come from one sample, sequenced in a study of T cell responses to AZD1222 COVID-19 vaccine. Using immunoSEQ multiplex PCR, the repertoire was profiled, and TCRdb retains in-frame clones only, with some absent. The repertoire holds about 110,000 clones, roughly 90% seen once, with roughly 3% in the top ten. Sequenced here: peripheral blood, sampled on day 0 of MenACWY control vaccination. These TCRs come from an adult in good health.

The rearrangement links TRBV7-2 to TRBJ1-4; perhaps TRBD1 as D (5 bases). The germline V gene has CDR1 SGHTA and CDR2 FQGNSA. The CDR3 spans 14 residues. With 3 bases removed from V and 5 bases from J, the gap between germline ends came to 10 bases. The CDR3 sequence is CASSLGGGNEKLFF. CDR3 sequence (DNA): TGTGCCAGCAGCTTGGGGGGGGGAAATGAAAAACTGTTTTTT.

DNA of the CDR3: TGTGCCACCACAGCAGGAGGGCAGAAAGAGACCCAGTACTTC. This sequence encodes CATTAGGQKETQYF. The gene calls are TRBV2 and TRBJ2-5; possible D gene TRBD2, 6 bases. Germline V gene sequence: CDR1 SNHLY, CDR2 FYNNEI. The V end was cut by 10 bases, the J end by 3 bases, with 18 bases between. This CDR3 is 14 amino acids long.